A selection of T cell receptor beta chains follows, all from one sample in a study of T cell responses to AZD1222 COVID-19 vaccine. Sequenced by immunoSEQ multiplex PCR; TCRdb stores in-frame clones only, minus some. This repertoire shows some 200,000 clones, 85% to 90% found once; its top ten account for under 7.5%. The sequencing here drew on peripheral blood, taken on day 0 of AZD1222 vaccination. These receptors all stem from an adult in good health. The CDR3 runs from the conserved cysteine through the conserved F or W. A D gene is named only where the DNA matches it firmly. Clone sizes are given selectively: once, few, many, or a class where the clone is expanded.

size	V	J	D	DNA	CDR3
.	TRBV6-5	TRBJ2-7	TRBD2	TGTGCCAGCAGATGGGGGGGAGGCCTCTACGAGCAGTACTTC	CASRWGGGLYEQYF
.	TRBV6-5	TRBJ2-5	.	TGTGCCAGCATTCCCCTTGGGGGCTCTTGGGAGACCCAGTACTTC	CASIPLGGSWETQYF
.	TRBV5-6	TRBJ2-1	.	TGTGCCAGCAGCTTTGGGGGCGGTGAGCAGTTCTTC	CASSFGGGEQFF
.	TRBV18	TRBJ1-5	.	TGTGCCAGCTCACCAGCGTCGGGCAGTCAGCCCCAGCATTTT	CASSPASGSQPQHF
.	TRBV5-4	TRBJ2-1	.	TGTGCCAGCAGCTTGCCCAACCGACAGGTTGGCAATGAGCAGTTCTTC	CASSLPNRQVGNEQFF
.	TRBV19	TRBJ1-3	TRBD1	TGTGCCAGTAGTAACCCACAGGGGTTCGGAAACACCATATATTTT	CASSNPQGFGNTIYF
.	TRBV19	TRBJ2-7	.	TGTGCCAGTAGTCCGAGGGGCTCAAATTACGAGCAGTACTTC	CASSPRGSNYEQYF
few	TRBV5-4	TRBJ2-2	.	TGTGCCAGCAGCTTGGTCGTGGGTGGGGGATACACCGGGGAGCTGTTTTTT	CASSLVVGGGYTGELFF
.	TRBV7-9	TRBJ1-6	TRBD1	TGTGCCAGCAGCTTGAAAGGACAGGGGAATTCACCCCTCCACTTT	CASSLKGQGNSPLHF
.	TRBV10-3	TRBJ2-7	.	TGTGCCATCAGTGAGGCCGCCTACGAGCAGTACTTC	CAISEAAYEQYF
.	TRBV28	TRBJ1-2	.	TGTGCCAGCAGTTTATCGGTGCGGGGAGGTGGCTACACCTTC	CASSLSVRGGGYTF
.	TRBV28	TRBJ1-2	.	TGTGCCAGCAGTTGGTCGGCCTATGGCTACACCTTC	CASSWSAYGYTF
once	TRBV6-5	TRBJ1-6	.	TGTGCCAGCAGTTATTCGGACAGAGATAATTCACCCCTCCACTTT	CASSYSDRDNSPLHF
once	TRBV11-2	TRBJ2-2	.	TGTGCCAGCAGCCTACAGGAGAACACCGGGGAGCTGTTTTTT	CASSLQENTGELFF
.	TRBV21-1	TRBJ1-4	.	TGTGCCAGCAGCAAAATCCCGGTGGGAGCAACTAATGAAAAACTGTTTTTT	CASSKIPVGATNEKLFF
.	TRBV9	TRBJ1-5	.	TGTGCCAGCAGCGCCGGTTTTAATTCCGGCAATCAGCCCCAGCATTTT	CASSAGFNSGNQPQHF
few	TRBV14	TRBJ1-1	.	TGTGCCAGCAGCCTGTTGTCAGGGAACGCTTTCTTT	CASSLLSGNAFF
.	TRBV30	TRBJ2-6	.	TGTGCCTGGAGTATTGGGGACTCTGGGGCCAACGTCCTGACTTTC	CAWSIGDSGANVLTF
.	TRBV28	TRBJ1-4	.	TGTGCCAGCGGTGGGGGGGGAGGCGATGAAAAACTGTTTTTT	CASGGGGGDEKLFF
.	TRBV28	TRBJ1-3	.	TGTGCCAGCATTAAAGGGGTGGGAAACACCATATATTTT	CASIKGVGNTIYF
.	TRBV6-4	TRBJ1-5	TRBD1	TGTGCCAGCAGTCGGACAGGGGGTCAGCCCCAGCATTTT	CASSRTGGQPQHF
.	TRBV25-1	TRBJ1-5	TRBD1	TGTGCCAGCAGTGAATCAGGGACAGGCAATCAGCCCCAGCATTTT	CASSESGTGNQPQHF
once	TRBV5-5	TRBJ1-3	TRBD1	TGTGCCAGCAGCTCCTATAGGACAGGCCCTTCCCCGCTGGCAAACACCATATATTTT	CASSSYRTGPSPLANTIYF
once	TRBV28	TRBJ2-2	.	TGTGCCAGCAGTAAGGACAGACCTACGAACACCGGGGAGCTGTTTTTT	CASSKDRPTNTGELFF
.	TRBV2	TRBJ2-7	TRBD1	TGTGCCAGCAGTGAAGAACAGGGGAGCCACGAGCAGTACTTC	CASSEEQGSHEQYF
.	TRBV11-3	TRBJ2-3	.	TGTGCCAGCAGCCCATCCGACGGTAGCACAGATACGCAGTATTTT	CASSPSDGSTDTQYF
.	TRBV6-5	TRBJ1-2	TRBD1	TGTGCCAGCAGTTACTTAGACAGGGTTGATGGCTACACCTTC	CASSYLDRVDGYTF
.	TRBV19	TRBJ2-2	TRBD1	TGTGCCAGTAGCCAACAGGGGGCAACCGGGGAGCTGTTTTTT	CASSQQGATGELFF
.	TRBV10-3	TRBJ1-4	.	TGTGCCATCCGGGACGGGTCGGATGAAAAACTGTTTTTT	CAIRDGSDEKLFF